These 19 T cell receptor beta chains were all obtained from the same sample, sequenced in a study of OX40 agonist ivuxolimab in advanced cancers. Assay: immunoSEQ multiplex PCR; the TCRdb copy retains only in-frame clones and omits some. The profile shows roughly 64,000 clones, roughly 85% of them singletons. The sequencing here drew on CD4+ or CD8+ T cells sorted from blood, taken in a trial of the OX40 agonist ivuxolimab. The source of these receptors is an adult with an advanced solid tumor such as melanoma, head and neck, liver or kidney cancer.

The CDR3 spells CASSPVWDGELFF. The CDR3 nucleotides are TGTGCCAGCTCCCCCGTCTGGGACGGGGAGCTGTTTTTT. The V and J genes are TRBV18 and TRBJ2-2; D unresolved. The CDR3 is 13 residues long. The germline gives CDR1 KGHSH, CDR2 LQKENI. The V end was cut by 6 bases, the J end by 7 bases, with 12 bases between.

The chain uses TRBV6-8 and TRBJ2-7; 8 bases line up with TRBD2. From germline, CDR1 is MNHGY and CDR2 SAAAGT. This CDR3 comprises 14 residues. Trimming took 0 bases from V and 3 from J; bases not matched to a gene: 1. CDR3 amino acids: CASSYSGLGYEQYF. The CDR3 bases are TGTGCCAGCAGTTACTCGGGACTAGGCTACGAGCAGTACTTC.

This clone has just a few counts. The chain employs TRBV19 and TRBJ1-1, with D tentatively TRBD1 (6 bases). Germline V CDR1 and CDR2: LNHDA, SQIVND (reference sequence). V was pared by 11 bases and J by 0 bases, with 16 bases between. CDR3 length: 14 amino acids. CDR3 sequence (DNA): TGTGCCGCCCGGACAGCTACTATGAACACTGAAGCTTTCTTT. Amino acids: CAARTATMNTEAFF.

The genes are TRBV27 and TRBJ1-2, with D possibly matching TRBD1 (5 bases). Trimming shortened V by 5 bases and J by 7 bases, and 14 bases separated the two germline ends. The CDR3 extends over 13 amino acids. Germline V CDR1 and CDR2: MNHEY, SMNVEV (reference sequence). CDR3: CASSQTRDRGYTF. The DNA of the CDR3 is TGTGCCAGCAGTCAAACCAGGGACCGTGGCTACACCTTC.

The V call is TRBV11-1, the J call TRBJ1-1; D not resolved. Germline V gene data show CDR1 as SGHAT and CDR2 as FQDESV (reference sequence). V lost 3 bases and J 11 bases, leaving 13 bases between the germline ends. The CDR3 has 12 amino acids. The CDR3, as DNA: TGTGCCAGCAGCTTGAACTCAAAATTCGCTTTCTTT. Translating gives CASSLNSKFAFF.

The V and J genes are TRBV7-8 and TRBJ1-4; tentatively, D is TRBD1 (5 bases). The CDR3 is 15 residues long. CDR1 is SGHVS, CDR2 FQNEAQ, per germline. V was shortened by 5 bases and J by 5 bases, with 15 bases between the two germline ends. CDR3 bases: TGTGCCAGCAGCCTAAGGCAGGGAGAGAATGAAAAACTGTTTTTT. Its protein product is CASSLRQGENEKLFF.

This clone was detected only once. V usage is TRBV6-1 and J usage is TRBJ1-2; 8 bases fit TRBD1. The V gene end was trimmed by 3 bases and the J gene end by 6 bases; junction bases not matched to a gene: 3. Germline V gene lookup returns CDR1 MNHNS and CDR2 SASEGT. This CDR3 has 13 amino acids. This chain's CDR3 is CASSEQGADGYTF. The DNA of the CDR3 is TGTGCCAGCAGTGAGCAGGGGGCAGATGGCTACACCTTC.

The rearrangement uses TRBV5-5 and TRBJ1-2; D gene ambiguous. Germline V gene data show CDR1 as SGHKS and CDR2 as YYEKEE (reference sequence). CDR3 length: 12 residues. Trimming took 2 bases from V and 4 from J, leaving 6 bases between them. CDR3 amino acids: CASSLSGYGYTF. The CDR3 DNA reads TGTGCCAGCAGCTTATCCGGCTATGGCTACACCTTC.

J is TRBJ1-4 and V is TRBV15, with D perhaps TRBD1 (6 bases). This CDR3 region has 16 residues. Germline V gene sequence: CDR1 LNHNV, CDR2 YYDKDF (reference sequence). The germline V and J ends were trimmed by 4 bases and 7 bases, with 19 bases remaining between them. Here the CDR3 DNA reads TGTGCCACCAGCAAAGGGGGAGGCCCGCGGAGTGAAAAACTGTTTTTT. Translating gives CATSKGGGPRSEKLFF.

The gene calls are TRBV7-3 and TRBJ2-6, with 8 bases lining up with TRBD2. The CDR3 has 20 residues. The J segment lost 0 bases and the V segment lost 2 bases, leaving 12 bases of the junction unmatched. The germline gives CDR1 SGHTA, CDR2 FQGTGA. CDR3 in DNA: TGTGCCAGCAGCTTATCGGGTAGCGGGACCCGTGGCTCTGGGGCCAACGTCCTGACTTTC. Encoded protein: CASSLSGSGTRGSGANVLTF.

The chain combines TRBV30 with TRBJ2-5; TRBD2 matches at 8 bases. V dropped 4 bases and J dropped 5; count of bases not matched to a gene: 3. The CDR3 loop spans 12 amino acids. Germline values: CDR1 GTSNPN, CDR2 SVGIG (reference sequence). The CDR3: CAWTSGGETQYF. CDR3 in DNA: TGTGCCTGGACAAGCGGGGGCGAGACCCAGTACTTC.

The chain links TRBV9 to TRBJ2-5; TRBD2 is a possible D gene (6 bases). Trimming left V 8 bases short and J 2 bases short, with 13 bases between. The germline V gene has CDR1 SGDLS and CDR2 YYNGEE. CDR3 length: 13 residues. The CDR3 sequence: CARESSVQETQYF. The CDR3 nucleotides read TGTGCCAGAGAGTCTAGCGTACAAGAGACCCAGTACTTC.

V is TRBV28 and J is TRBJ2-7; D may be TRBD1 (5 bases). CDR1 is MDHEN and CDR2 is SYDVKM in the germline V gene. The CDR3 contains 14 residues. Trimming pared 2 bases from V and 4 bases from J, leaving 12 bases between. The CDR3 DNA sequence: TGTGCCAGCAGTTTACCGACAGCGAAGTACGAGCAGTACTTC. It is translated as CASSLPTAKYEQYF.

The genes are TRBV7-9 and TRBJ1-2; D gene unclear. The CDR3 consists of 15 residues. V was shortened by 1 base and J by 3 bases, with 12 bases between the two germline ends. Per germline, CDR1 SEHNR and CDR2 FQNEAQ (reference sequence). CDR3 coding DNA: TGTGCCAGCAGCTTAGAAGGCAGAGTCGACTATGGCTACACCTTC. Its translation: CASSLEGRVDYGYTF.

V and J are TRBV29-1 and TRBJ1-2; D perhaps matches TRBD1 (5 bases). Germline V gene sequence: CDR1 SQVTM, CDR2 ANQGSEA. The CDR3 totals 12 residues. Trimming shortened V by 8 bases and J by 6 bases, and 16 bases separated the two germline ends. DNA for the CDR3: TGCAGCACCTCAGAGGGGCGTAATGGCTACACCTTC. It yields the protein CSTSEGRNGYTF.

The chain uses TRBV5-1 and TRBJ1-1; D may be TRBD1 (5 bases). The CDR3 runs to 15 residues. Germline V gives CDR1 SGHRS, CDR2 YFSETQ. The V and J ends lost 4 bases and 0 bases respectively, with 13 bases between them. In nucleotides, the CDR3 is TGCGCCAGCAGCATCCGGGACGGTATGAACACTGAAGCTTTCTTT. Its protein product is CASSIRDGMNTEAFF.

This CDR3 reads CASSDVKWGQGSYEQYF. For the CDR3, the DNA is TGTGCCAGCAGTGACGTCAAGTGGGGACAGGGGAGTTACGAGCAGTACTTC. The genes are TRBV6-1 and TRBJ2-7; 10 bases fit TRBD1. After removal of 3 bases from V and 4 bases from J, the junction contained 12 bases not matched to a gene. The germline gives CDR1 MNHNS, CDR2 SASEGT. The CDR3 is 17 residues long.

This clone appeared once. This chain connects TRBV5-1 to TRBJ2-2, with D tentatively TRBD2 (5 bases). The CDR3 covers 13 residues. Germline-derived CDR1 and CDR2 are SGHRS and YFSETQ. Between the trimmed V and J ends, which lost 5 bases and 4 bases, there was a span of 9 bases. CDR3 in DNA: TGCGCCAGCAGACTAAGCGGCACCGGGGAGCTGTTTTTT. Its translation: CASRLSGTGELFF. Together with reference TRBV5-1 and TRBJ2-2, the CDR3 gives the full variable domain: KAGVTQTPRYLIKTRGQQVTLSCSPISGHRSVSWYQQTPGQGLQFLFEYFSETQRNKGNFPGRFSGRQFSNSRSEMNVSTLELGDSALYLCASRLSGTGELFFGEGSRLTVL.

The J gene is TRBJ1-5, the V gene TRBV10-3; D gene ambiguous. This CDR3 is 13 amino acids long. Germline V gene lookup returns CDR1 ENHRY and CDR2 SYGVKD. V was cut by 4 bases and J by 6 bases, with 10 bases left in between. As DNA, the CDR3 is TGTGCCATCAGTGGCGGTCCCCGTCAGCCCCAGCATTTT. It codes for CAISGGPRQPQHF.